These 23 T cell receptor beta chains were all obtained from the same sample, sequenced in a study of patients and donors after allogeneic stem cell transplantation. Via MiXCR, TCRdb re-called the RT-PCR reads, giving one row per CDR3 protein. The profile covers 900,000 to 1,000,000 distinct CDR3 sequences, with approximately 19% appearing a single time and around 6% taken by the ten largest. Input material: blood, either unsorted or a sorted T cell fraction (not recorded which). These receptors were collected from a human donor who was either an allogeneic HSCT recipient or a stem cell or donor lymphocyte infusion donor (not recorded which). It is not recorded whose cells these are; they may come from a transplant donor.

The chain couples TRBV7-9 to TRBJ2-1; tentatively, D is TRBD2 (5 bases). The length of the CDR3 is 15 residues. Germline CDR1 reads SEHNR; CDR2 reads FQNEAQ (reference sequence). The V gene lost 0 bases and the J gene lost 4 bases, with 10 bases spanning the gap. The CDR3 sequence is CASSLAMGVYNEQFF. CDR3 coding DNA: TGTGCCAGCAGCTTAGCAATGGGAGTGTACAATGAGCAGTTCTTC.

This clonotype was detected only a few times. CDR3 sequence reads: CASSYGSRAGELFF. CDR3 sequence (DNA): TGTGCCAGCAGTTACGGGTCGCGCGCCGGGGAGCTGTTTTTT. This chain joins TRBV6-5 and TRBJ2-2; D call uncertain. The CDR3 has 14 amino acids. The germline V gene has CDR1 MNHEY and CDR2 SVGAGI. V lost 2 bases and J 6 bases, leaving 10 bases between the germline ends.

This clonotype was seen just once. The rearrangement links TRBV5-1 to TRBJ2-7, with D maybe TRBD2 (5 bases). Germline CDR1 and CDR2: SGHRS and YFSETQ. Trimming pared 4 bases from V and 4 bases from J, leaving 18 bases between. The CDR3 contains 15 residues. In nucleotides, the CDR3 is TGCGCCAGCAGCCCGGAAGGACTTTTTGGGTACGAGCAGTACTTC. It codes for CASSPEGLFGYEQYF.

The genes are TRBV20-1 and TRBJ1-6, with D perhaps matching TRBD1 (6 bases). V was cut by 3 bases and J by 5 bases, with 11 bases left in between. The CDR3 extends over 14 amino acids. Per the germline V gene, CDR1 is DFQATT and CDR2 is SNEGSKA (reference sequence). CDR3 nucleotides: TGCAGTGCTAGCAAGGACAGAGATAATTCACCCCTCCACTTT. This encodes CSASKDRDNSPLHF.

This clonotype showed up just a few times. The CDR3 bases are TGCAGTGCTAGAGGACTGCAGGGAAGTAGTTGGAACACTGAAGCTTTCTTT. Translated: CSARGLQGSSWNTEAFF. V usage is TRBV20-1 and J usage is TRBJ1-1, with D tentatively TRBD1 (5 bases). CDR3 length equals 17 residues. Trimming took off 1 base at V and 1 base at J, with 19 bases between the two ends. Germline values: CDR1 DFQATT, CDR2 SNEGSKA (reference sequence).

In DNA, the CDR3 is TGTGCCACCAGCTTACGGGACAGGGGGCAGCCCCAGCATTTT. Translated, it gives CATSLRDRGQPQHF. The V gene is TRBV15, the J gene TRBJ1-5, with 11 bases that match TRBD1. The CDR3 is made up of 14 amino acids. V lost 5 bases and J lost 7; bases outside the gene matches: 4. CDR1 LNHNV and CDR2 YYDKDF come from the germline V gene (reference sequence).

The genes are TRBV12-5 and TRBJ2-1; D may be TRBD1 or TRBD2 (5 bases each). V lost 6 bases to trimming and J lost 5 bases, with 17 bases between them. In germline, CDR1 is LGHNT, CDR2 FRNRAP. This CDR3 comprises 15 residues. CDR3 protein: CASGSGTDRNNEQFF. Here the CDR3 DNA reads TGTGCTAGTGGCTCCGGGACGGATAGAAACAATGAGCAGTTCTTC. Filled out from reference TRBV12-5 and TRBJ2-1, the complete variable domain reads DARVTQTPRHKVTEMGQEVTMRCQPILGHNTVFWYRQTMMQGLELLAYFRNRAPLDDSGMPKDRFSAEMPDATLATLKIQPSEPRDSAVYFCASGSGTDRNNEQFFGPGTRLTVL.

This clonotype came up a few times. The CDR3 coding sequence is TGTGCCATTAAGCCCTCCCGGGGATACTCCTACAATGAGCAGTTCTTC. It codes for CAIKPSRGYSYNEQFF. The V and J genes are TRBV10-3 and TRBJ2-1; maybe TRBD2 (5 bases). V lost 9 bases, J lost 0 bases, and 18 bases lay in between. CDR3 length: 16 residues. Germline V gene lookup returns CDR1 ENHRY and CDR2 SYGVKD.

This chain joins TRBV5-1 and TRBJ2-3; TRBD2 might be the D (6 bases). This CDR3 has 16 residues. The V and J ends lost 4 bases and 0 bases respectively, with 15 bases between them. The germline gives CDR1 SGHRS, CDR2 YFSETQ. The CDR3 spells CASSTGGTQSTDTQYF. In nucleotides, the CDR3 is TGCGCCAGCAGCACCGGAGGGACTCAAAGCACAGATACGCAGTATTTT.

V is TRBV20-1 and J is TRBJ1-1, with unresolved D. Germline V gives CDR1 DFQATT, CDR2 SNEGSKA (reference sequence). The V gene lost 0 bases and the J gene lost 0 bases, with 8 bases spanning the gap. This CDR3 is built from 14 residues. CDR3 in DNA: TGCAGTGCTAGAGATGTGGCAGTGAACACTGAAGCTTTCTTT. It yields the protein CSARDVAVNTEAFF.

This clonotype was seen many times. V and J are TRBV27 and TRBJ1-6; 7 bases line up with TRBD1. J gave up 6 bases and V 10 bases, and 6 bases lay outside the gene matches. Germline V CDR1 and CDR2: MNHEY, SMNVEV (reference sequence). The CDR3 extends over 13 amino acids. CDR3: CATHRGFNSPLHF. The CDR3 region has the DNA TGTGCCACTCACAGGGGCTTTAATTCACCCCTCCACTTT.

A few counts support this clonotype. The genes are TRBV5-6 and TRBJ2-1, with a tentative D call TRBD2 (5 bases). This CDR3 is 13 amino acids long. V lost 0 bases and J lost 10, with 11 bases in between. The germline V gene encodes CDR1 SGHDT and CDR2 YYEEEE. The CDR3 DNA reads TGTGCCAGCAGCTTGGTTTCCGGGGAGGAGCAGTTCTTC. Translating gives CASSLVSGEEQFF.

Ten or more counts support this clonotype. This CDR3 reads CASSFRGEHVPSNTGELFF. CDR3 in DNA: TGTGCCAGCAGTTTCAGAGGAGAACACGTACCCTCGAACACCGGGGAGCTGTTTTTT. The chain joins TRBV12-3 or TRBV12-4 to TRBJ2-2; D ambiguous. Trimming stripped 3 bases from V and 0 bases from J, with 20 bases between. This CDR3 is built from 19 residues.

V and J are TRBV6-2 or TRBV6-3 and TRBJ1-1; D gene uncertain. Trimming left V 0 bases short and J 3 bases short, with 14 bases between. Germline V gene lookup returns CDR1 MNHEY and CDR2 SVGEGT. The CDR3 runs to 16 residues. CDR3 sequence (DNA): TGTGCCAGCAGTTACTCGAAAGGGCGGCTCTACACTGAAGCTTTCTTT. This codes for CASSYSKGRLYTEAFF.

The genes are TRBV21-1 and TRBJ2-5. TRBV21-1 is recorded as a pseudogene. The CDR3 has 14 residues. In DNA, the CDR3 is TGTGCCAGCAGCAAAGCGCGGACGGAGAAGGCCCAGTACTTC. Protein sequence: CASSKARTEKAQYF.

The DNA for the CDR3 is TGTGCCAGCAGCGTATTTGAAAGAAGGGAGACCCAGTACTTC. Protein product: CASSVFERRETQYF. The chain is built from TRBV9 and TRBJ2-5; D remains unclear. Germline CDR1 SGDLS, CDR2 YYNGEE. The CDR3 totals 14 residues. V lost 1 base to trimming and J lost 5 bases, with 12 bases between them.

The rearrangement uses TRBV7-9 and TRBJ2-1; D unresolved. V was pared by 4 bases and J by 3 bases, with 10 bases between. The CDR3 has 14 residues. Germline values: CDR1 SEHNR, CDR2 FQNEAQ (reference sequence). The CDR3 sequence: CASSSKPVYNEQFF. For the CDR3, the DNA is TGTGCCAGCAGCTCGAAACCCGTCTACAATGAGCAGTTCTTC.

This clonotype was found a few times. The CDR3 nucleotides read TGTGCCAGCAGCCAAGAGGTAACTAGCAATCAGCCCCAGCATTTT. Encoded protein: CASSQEVTSNQPQHF. This sequence joins TRBV3-1 and TRBJ1-5; no clear D gene. Germline V gene sequence: CDR1 LGHDT, CDR2 YNNKEL (reference sequence). V lost 0 bases and J lost 0, with 6 bases in between. The CDR3 has 15 residues.

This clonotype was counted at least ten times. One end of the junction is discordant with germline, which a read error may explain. The CDR3 coding sequence is TGTGCCAGCAGCAGGGACAAAAGCATTCAGTACTTC. This encodes CASSRDKSIQYF. This chain connects TRBV12-3 or TRBV12-4 to TRBJ2-4, with D tentatively TRBD1 (6 bases). The CDR3 totals 12 residues.

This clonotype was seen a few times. The CDR3 DNA follows: TGTGCCTTGCTGGAGGGGGCAAAAGGGAAGACCCAGTACTTC. It codes for CALLEGAKGKTQYF. This chain joins TRBV6-1 and TRBJ2-5; maybe TRBD1 (7 bases). Germline V lookup: CDR1 MNHNS, CDR2 SASEGT. Trimming removed 11 bases from V and 6 bases from J, with 22 bases in between. The CDR3 sequence is 14 residues long.

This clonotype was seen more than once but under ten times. In nucleotides, the CDR3 is TGCAGCGTTTCTGGACGGAGCACAGATACGCAGTATTTT. Translated, it gives CSVSGRSTDTQYF. J is TRBJ2-3 and V is TRBV29-1; D gene ambiguous. CDR3 length equals 13 residues. Germline-derived CDR1 and CDR2 are SQVTM and ANQGSEA. V was pared by 5 bases and J by 0 bases, with 9 bases between.

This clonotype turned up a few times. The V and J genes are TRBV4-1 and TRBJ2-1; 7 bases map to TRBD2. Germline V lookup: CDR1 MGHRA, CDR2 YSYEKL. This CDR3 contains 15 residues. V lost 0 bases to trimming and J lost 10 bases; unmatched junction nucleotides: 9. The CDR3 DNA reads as TGCGCCAGCAGCCAAGACGGGGGGAGGGGCTCGGAGCAGTTCTTC. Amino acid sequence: CASSQDGGRGSEQFF.

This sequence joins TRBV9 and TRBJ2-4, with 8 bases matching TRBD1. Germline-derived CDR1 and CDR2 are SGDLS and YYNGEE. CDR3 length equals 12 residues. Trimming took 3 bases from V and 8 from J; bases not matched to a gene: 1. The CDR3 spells CASSAQGDIQYF. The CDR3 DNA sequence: TGTGCCAGCAGCGCACAGGGGGACATTCAGTACTTC.